This TCR beta chain was identified in a study of response to subunit inactivated influenza vaccine. This clonotype was seen a few times. Antigen: not known. TCRdb re-derived calls from the RT-PCR reads in MiXCR, one entry per CDR3 protein. The table lists about half a million distinct CDR3 sequences, about 25% of them singletons, with 1.5% to 2% in the top ten. CDR1 and CDR2 from the germline V gene are SNHLY and FYNNEI. J lost 5 bases, V lost 5 bases, and 14 bases had no gene match. This CDR3 is built from 17 residues. Study-wide results and caveats: It was the authors' suggestion that each seasonal influenza vaccination recruits few new T cells.

The source was CD4+ T cells sorted from PBMCs, collected 5 to 6 days after vaccination. The receptor was isolated from a man aged 50-59 years who received an inactivated influenza vaccine. The V and J genes are TRBV2 and TRBJ2-5; 10 nucleotides align to TRBD1. In nucleotides, the CDR3 is TGTGCCAGCAGTAGTCTGTTCGACAGGGGGCAGGGGGAGACCCAGTACTTC. Translated, it gives CASSSLFDRGQGETQYF.